This is a list of T cell receptor beta chains from one sample in a study of blood T cell repertoires in COVID-19. The protocol was immunoSEQ multiplex PCR, while the TCRdb copy is restricted to in-frame clones and leaves out a portion. The sample records over 250,000 clones, around 92% being singletons. Sequenced: PBMCs or T cells enriched from blood (not recorded which). The receptors were gathered from a woman in her sixties who had recovered from COVID-19. The CDR3 runs from the conserved cysteine through the conserved F or W.

13,TRBJ1-2,TRBV15,CATSRGRGDGYTF
12,TRBJ2-1,TRBV5-6,CASSFEQVEQFF
18,TRBJ2-5,TRBV10-1,CASSESLGQISPQETQYF
15,TRBJ1-2,TRBV28,CASSYSTGNGYGYTF
14,TRBJ1-4,TRBV30,CAWRAGGEMRRLFF
14,TRBJ2-7,TRBV28,CASSLGGRPYEQYF
14,TRBJ1-2,TRBV5-1,CASSLVGLPYGYTF
14,TRBJ1-4,TRBV5-1,CASSRGQENEKLFF
16,TRBJ2-5,TRBV18,CASSPLAGGPQETQYF
12,TRBJ2-3,TRBV3-1/TRBV3-2,CASSPNTATQYF
14,TRBJ1-1,TRBV6-2/TRBV6-3,CASSDGAAPRGAFF
12,TRBJ1-1,TRBV2,CARRQGDTEAFF
14,TRBJ1-6,TRBV27,CASSFRRVNSPLHF
12,TRBJ2-1,TRBV7-3,CASSRRDNEQFF
14,TRBJ2-5,TRBV6-1,CASSDLDRQETQYF
13,TRBJ2-7,TRBV3-1/TRBV3-2,CASSLGIDYEQYF
13,TRBJ2-3,TRBV10-1,CASSKHGTDTQYF
13,TRBJ2-2,TRBV25-1,CATLGQNTGELFF
14,TRBJ2-1,TRBV25-1,CASSLEATYNEQFF
14,TRBJ1-2,TRBV6-1,CASSEGAPPYGYTF
14,TRBJ2-1,TRBV3-1/TRBV3-2,CASSQALAHLEQFF
15,TRBJ1-6,TRBV25-1,CASRPGQGFSSPLHF
17,TRBJ1-2,TRBV5-6,CASSQGQSLYPLYGYTF
12,TRBJ2-7,TRBV30,CAWSWLGGEQYF
15,TRBJ2-5,TRBV5-5,CASSLYGGDGETQYF
15,TRBJ1-1,TRBV5-1,CASSAAPLINTEAFF
13,TRBJ2-2,TRBV3-1/TRBV3-2,CASAPRSTGELFF
14,TRBJ1-1,TRBV2,CASKTGGAGTEAFF
15,TRBJ1-1,TRBV24-1,CATSDSGRGDTEAFF
16,TRBJ2-3,TRBV11-2,CASSLATSGGVNTQYF
12,TRBJ1-1,TRBV5-1,CASSLTGSEAFF
16,TRBJ2-2,TRBV5-1,CASSFQGGANTGELFF
13,TRBJ1-5,TRBV12-3/TRBV12-4,CASSLNRDQPQHF
14,TRBJ2-7,TRBV30,CASSGRARWYEQYF
15,TRBJ1-1,TRBV15,CATSRDPGKHTEAFF
14,TRBJ2-3,TRBV7-2,CASSPDRVRDTQYF
13,TRBJ2-7,TRBV12-2,CASRLVGGTERYF
14,TRBJ1-1,TRBV5-1,CASSLGTSVTEAFF
12,TRBJ1-2,TRBV12-5,CASGWGPWGYTF
13,TRBJ2-7,TRBV6-5,CASSPGSGGEQYF
15,TRBJ1-6,TRBV6-6,CASSPTGGDNSPLHF
13,TRBJ2-7,TRBV30,CALRDRNTYEQYF
16,TRBJ2-7,TRBV27,CASSVSVGSSTYEQYF
15,TRBJ1-1,TRBV29-1,CSVHDRDSWDTEAFF
14,TRBJ2-5,TRBV28,CASSVGQGEETQYF
13,TRBJ1-1,TRBV30,CASDRMENTEAFF
14,TRBJ2-7,TRBV28,CASSLMAGGNEQYF
15,TRBJ1-1,TRBV11-2,CASSSYRGQNTEAFF
16,TRBJ1-4,TRBV7-2,CASSLGRQTPNEKLFF
12,TRBJ1-2,TRBV2,CASSERADGYTF
14,TRBJ2-1,TRBV11-3,CASSFGTGEVEQFF
19,TRBJ2-1,TRBV7-9,CASSRLRGRAASSYNEQFF
15,TRBJ2-5,TRBV10-2,CASRTSGGGGETQYF
16,TRBJ1-2,TRBV27,CASSLDWTGGSYGYTF
15,TRBJ2-1,TRBV15,CATSRPPGLTNEQFF
15,TRBJ2-3,TRBV11-3,CASSLGGTSGDTQYF
17,TRBJ1-5,TRBV7-6,CASSLVAGLNSNQPQHF
15,TRBJ2-1,TRBV13,CASSSTSGSYNEQFF
16,TRBJ2-2,TRBV4-1,CASSQSRQSNTGELFF
16,TRBJ2-7,TRBV15,CATSRSQGASSYEQYF